This TCR beta chain was captured by sequencing in a study of metastatic and nonmetastatic thyroid tumors. Overall study findings and caveats: Malignant thyroid tumors reportedly had TCR beta diversity that was significantly higher than in benign nodules, in blood and tumor.

Not a single patient had been given any form of treatment at any point before undergoing thyroid surgery. V was pared by 6 bases and J by 3 bases, with 20 bases between. Germline V gene lookup returns CDR1 DFQATT and CDR2 SNEGSKA (reference sequence). This CDR3 spans 15 amino acids. This clone was found once. Its target is not known. Methods used by the authors: A papillary thyroid cancer distant-metastasis classifier was built from CDR3 differences across clinicopathological groups. TCRdb re-called the PCR reads via MiXCR. It is TCRdb's table, rather than the study itself, that gives the V and J calls and clone size. This table has more than 9,500 clones, 27% appearing once.

The sample consisted of adjacent normal tissue. This TCR came from a male donor with papillary thyroid cancer or a benign thyroid nodule (not recorded which). Some clones in this sample may be carry-over from other donors' samples. The J gene is TRBJ1-1, the V gene TRBV20-1; D is undetermined. The CDR3 DNA reads TGCAGTGCCTCATCTTACAGTCGATGGGACACTGAAGCTTTCTTT. It encodes CSASSYSRWDTEAFF.